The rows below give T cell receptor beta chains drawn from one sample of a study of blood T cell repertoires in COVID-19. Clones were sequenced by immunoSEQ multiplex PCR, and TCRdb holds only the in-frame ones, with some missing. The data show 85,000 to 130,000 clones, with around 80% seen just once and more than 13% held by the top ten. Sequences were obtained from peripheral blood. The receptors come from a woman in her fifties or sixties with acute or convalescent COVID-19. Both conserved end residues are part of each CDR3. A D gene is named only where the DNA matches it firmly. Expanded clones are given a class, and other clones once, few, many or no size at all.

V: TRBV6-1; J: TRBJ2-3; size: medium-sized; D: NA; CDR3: CASSEWSGSTDTQYF; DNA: TGTGCCAGCAGTGAATGGTCCGGGAGCACAGATACGCAGTATTTT
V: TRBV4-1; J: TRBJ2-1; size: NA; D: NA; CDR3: CASSPGHYNEQFF; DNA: TGCGCCAGCAGCCCGGGACACTACAATGAGCAGTTCTTC
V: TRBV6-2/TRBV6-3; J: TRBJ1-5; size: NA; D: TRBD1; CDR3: CASSWTGGDQPQHF; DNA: TGTGCCAGCAGTTGGACAGGGGGAGATCAGCCCCAGCATTTT
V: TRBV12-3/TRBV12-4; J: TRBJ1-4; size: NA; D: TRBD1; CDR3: CASSPRGSELFF; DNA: TGTGCCAGCAGTCCCAGGGGGTCGGAACTGTTTTTT
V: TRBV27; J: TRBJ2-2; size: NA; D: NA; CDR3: CASSSTGTHNTGELFF; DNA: TGTGCCAGCAGTTCCACCGGGACACACAACACCGGGGAGCTGTTTTTT
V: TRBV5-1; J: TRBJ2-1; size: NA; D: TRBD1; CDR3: CASSLFWTGGIDEQFF; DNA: TGCGCCAGCAGCTTATTTTGGACAGGGGGAATCGATGAGCAGTTCTTC
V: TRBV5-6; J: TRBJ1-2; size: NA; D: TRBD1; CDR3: CASSYWTGGYTF; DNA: TGTGCCAGCAGCTACTGGACAGGCGGCTACACCTTC
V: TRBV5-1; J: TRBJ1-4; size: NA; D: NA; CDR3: CASSEAPRTDEKLFF; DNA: TGCGCCAGCAGCGAGGCCCCAAGAACCGATGAAAAACTGTTTTTT
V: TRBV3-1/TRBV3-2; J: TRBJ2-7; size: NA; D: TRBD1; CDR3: CASSQGPMTGGAGYEQYF; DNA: TGTGCCAGCAGCCAAGGGCCCATGACAGGGGGCGCAGGATACGAGCAGTACTTC
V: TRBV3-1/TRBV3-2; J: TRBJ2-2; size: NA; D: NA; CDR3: CASSQGDFSFTGELFF; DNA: TGTGCCAGCAGCCAGGGGGACTTTTCTTTCACCGGGGAGCTGTTTTTT
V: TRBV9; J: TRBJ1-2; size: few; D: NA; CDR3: CASSVVQGGYTF; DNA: TGTGCCAGCAGCGTAGTCCAGGGGGGCTACACCTTC
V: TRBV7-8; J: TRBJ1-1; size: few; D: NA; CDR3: CASSFLLRDTEAFF; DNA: TGTGCCAGCAGCTTCCTGTTAAGAGACACTGAAGCTTTCTTT
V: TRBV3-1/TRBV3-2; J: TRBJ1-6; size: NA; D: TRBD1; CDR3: CASSRLLGTGESPLHF; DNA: TGTGCCAGCAGCCGTCTCCTAGGGACAGGGGAATCACCCCTCCACTTT
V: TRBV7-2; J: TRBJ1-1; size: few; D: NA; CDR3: CASSFSRAVNTEAFF; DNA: TGTGCCAGCAGCTTTTCGCGCGCGGTGAACACTGAAGCTTTCTTT
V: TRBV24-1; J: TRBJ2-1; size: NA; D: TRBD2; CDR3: CATSDAGGAVNEQFF; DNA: TGTGCCACCAGTGACGCCGGGGGGGCAGTCAATGAGCAGTTCTTC
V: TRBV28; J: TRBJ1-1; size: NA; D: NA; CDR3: CASSLPPGGTEAFF; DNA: TGTGCCAGCAGTTTACCGCCGGGTGGAACTGAAGCTTTCTTT
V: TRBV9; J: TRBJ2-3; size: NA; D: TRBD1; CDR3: CASSLRTGDTQYF; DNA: TGTGCCAGCAGCTTACGGACAGGAGATACGCAGTATTTT
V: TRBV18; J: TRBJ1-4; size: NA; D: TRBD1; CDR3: CASSRGTGYEKLFF; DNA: TGTGCCAGCTCACGCGGGACAGGGTACGAAAAACTGTTTTTT
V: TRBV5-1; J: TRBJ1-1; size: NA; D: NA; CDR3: CASSPTPAGLDTEAFF; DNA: TGCGCCAGCAGCCCCACCCCGGCAGGGTTGGACACTGAAGCTTTCTTT
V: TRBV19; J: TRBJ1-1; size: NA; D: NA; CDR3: CASSQGVALGTEAFF; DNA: TGTGCCAGTAGTCAGGGTGTCGCTTTGGGCACTGAAGCTTTCTTT
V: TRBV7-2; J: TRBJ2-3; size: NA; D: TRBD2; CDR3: CASSLWTGGDTQYF; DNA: TGTGCCAGCAGCTTATGGACGGGAGGTGATACGCAGTATTTT
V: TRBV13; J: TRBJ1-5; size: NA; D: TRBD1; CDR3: CASSPKGQVLGPQHF; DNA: TGTGCCAGCAGCCCGAAGGGACAGGTTTTGGGGCCCCAGCATTTT
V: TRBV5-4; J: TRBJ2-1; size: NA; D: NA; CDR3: CASSSAVGGLAYNEQFF; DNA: TGTGCCAGCAGCTCCGCCGTGGGGGGACTGGCCTACAATGAGCAGTTCTTC
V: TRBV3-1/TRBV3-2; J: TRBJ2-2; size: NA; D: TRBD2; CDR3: CASSQEPSGGTGELFF; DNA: TGTGCCAGCAGCCAAGAACCTAGCGGGGGGACCGGGGAGCTGTTTTTT
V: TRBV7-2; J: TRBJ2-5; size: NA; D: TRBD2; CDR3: CASSSSIRLAGHQETQYF; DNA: TGTGCCAGCAGCTCCTCTATTAGACTAGCGGGGCACCAAGAGACCCAGTACTTC
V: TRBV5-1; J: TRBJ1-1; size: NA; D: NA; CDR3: CASSTHGDTEAFF; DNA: TGCGCCAGCAGCACACATGGAGACACTGAAGCTTTCTTT
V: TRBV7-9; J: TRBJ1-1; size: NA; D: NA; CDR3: CASSPPLGGGVTEAFF; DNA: TGTGCCAGCAGCCCCCCCTTGGGGGGAGGGGTGACTGAAGCTTTCTTT
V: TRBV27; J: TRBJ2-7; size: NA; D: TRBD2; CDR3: CASSKTSGDSYEQYF; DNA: TGTGCCAGCAGTAAGACTAGCGGGGATTCCTACGAGCAGTACTTC
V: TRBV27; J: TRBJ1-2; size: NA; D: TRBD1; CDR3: CASSLSADRTGGLPPGYTF; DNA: TGTGCCAGCAGTTTATCGGCCGACCGGACAGGGGGCCTTCCCCCTGGCTACACCTTC
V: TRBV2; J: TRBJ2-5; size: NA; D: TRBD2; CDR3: CASSAGLAVETQYF; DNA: TGTGCCAGCAGTGCCGGACTAGCAGTTGAGACCCAGTACTTC
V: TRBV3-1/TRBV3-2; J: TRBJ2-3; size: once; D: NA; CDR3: CASSQVLQDTQYF; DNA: TGTGCCAGCAGCCAAGTGTTACAAGATACGCAGTATTTT